This T cell receptor beta chain was documented in a study of blood T cell repertoires in COVID-19. Study overall: Samples representing acute and convalescent COVID-19 were sourced from the United States, Italy and Spain.

The study drew participants aged roughly 18 to 89 years from around 24 US areas. Assignments of participants to cohorts depended upon their own reported clinical history. Only one count was recorded for this clone. The CDR3 length is 16 residues. V dropped 4 bases and J dropped 0; count of bases not matched to a gene: 8. The germline V gene has CDR1 LNHDA and CDR2 SQIVND (reference sequence). Profiling relied on immunoSEQ multiplex PCR, and the TCRdb table lists in-frame clones only, not all of them. The sample comprises about 380,000 clones, about 88% of which are singletons, and 0.9% to 1.5% rests with the top ten.

The receptor's source is a woman between 18 and 29 years old who had recovered from COVID-19. The sequencing input was PBMCs or T cells enriched from blood (not recorded which). J is TRBJ1-2 and V is TRBV19, with 7 bases lining up with TRBD1. The DNA for the CDR3 is TGTGCCAGTAGTAATTACAGGGGTACAGCTAACTATGGCTACACCTTC. Translated, it gives CASSNYRGTANYGYTF.